This record looks at one TCR beta chain sequence and its context. Antigen unknown. Use of 60 Vbeta and 13 Jbeta primers characterized the PCR. Clones were read by immunoSEQ multiplex PCR, and TCRdb kept only the in-frame ones, dropping some. The table records over 150,000 clones, 65% to 85% of them present only once. These data belong to a study of cytomegalovirus exposure and HLA in healthy donors. Whole-study findings and limits: With DRB1 most and HLA-C fewest, TCR association rates differed between HLA loci in a later analysis.

Germline CDR1 SGHVS, CDR2 FQNEAQ. The V and J ends lost 6 bases and 11 bases respectively, with 20 bases between them. The CDR3 has 13 amino acids. The rearrangement uses TRBV7-8 and TRBJ2-7; D is perhaps TRBD1 (6 bases). The sequenced sample consisted of PBMCs. The source of this sequence is a woman aged 25 to 39 in good health and CMV-seropositive. CDR3 residues: CASSPAPQGVKYF. The CDR3, as DNA: TGTGCCAGCAGTCCCGCCCCACAGGGAGTAAAGTACTTC.